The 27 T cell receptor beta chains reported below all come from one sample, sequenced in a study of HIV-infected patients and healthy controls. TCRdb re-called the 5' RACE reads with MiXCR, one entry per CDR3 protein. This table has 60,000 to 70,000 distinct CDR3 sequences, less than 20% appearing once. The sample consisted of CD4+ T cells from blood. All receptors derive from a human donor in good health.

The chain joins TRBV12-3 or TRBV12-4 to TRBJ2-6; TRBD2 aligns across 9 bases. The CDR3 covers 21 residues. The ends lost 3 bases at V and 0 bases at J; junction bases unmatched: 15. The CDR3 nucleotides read TGTGCCAGCAGTTTTCTAGCGGGATTGGGGCGGTTAACCTCTGGGGCCAACGTCCTGACTTTC. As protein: CASSFLAGLGRLTSGANVLTF.

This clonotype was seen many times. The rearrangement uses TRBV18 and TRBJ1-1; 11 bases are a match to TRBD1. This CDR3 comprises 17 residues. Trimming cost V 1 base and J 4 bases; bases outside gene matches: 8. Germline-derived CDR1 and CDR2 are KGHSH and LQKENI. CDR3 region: CASSPQDRGLVSTEAFF. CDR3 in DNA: TGTGCCAGCTCACCACAGGACAGGGGGCTCGTGAGCACTGAAGCTTTCTTT.

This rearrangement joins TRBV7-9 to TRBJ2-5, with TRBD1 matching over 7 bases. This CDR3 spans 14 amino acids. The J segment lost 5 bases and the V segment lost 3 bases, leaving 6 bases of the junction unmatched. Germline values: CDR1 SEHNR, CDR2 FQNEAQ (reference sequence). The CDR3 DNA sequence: TGTGCCAGCAGCTTCCGACAGGGCAGCGAGACCCAGTACTTC. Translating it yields CASSFRQGSETQYF.

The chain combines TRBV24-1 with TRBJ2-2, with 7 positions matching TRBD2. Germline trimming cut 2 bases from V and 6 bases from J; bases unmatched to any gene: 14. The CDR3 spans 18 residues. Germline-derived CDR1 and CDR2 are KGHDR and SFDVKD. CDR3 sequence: CATSDSPSLRERSGELFF. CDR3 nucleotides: TGTGCCACCAGTGATTCCCCCTCTTTGCGGGAGCGGTCCGGGGAGCTGTTTTTT.

The CDR3, as DNA: TGCAGCGTTCGCCTCTGGGGAAGCCGAACTGAAGCTTTCTTT. It specifies CSVRLWGSRTEAFF. This chain connects TRBV29-1 to TRBJ1-1; no reliable D call. The CDR3 consists of 14 residues. Germline V gene data show CDR1 as SQVTM and CDR2 as ANQGSEA. Trimming removed 5 bases at V and 5 bases at J, with 18 bases between.

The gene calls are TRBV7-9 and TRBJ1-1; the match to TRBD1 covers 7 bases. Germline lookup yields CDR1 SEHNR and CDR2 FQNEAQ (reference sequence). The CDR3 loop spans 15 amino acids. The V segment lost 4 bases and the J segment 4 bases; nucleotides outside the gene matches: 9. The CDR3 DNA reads TGTGCCAGCAGCTGGGGCGGGACAGTCGGCACTGAAGCTTTCTTT. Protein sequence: CASSWGGTVGTEAFF.

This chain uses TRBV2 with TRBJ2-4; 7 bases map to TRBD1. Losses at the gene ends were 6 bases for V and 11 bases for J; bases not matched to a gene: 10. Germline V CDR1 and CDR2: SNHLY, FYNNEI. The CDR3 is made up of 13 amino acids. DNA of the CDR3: TGTGCCAGCAGAGACGGACAGGCCCAAGTTCAGTACTTC. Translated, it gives CASRDGQAQVQYF.

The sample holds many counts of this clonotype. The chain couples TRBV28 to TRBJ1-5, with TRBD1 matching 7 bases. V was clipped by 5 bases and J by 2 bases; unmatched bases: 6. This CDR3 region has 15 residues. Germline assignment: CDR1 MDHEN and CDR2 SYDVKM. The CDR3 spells CASSETGNGNQPQHF. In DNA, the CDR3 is TGTGCCAGCAGTGAGACAGGGAATGGCAATCAGCCCCAGCATTTT.

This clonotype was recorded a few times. The CDR3 loop reads CASRLTGGGTEAFF. As DNA, the CDR3 is TGTGCCAGCAGGTTGACAGGGGGAGGGACTGAAGCTTTCTTT. J is TRBJ1-1 and V is TRBV12-3 or TRBV12-4, with 9 positions matching TRBD1. V lost 6 bases to trimming and J lost 5 bases; unmatched junction nucleotides: 7. This CDR3 has 14 amino acids.

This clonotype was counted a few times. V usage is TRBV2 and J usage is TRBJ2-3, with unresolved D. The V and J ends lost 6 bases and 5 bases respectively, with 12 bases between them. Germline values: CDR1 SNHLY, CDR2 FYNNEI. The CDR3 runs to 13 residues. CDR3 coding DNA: TGTGCCAGCAGGCTTCTAGAGGTAGATACGCAGTATTTT. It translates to CASRLLEVDTQYF.

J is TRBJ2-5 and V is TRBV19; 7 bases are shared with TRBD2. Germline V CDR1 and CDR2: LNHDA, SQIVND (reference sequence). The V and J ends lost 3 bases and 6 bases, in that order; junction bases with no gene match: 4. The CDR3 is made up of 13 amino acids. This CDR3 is CASSMTSSQTQYF. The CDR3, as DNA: TGTGCCAGTAGTATGACTAGCTCACAGACCCAGTACTTC.

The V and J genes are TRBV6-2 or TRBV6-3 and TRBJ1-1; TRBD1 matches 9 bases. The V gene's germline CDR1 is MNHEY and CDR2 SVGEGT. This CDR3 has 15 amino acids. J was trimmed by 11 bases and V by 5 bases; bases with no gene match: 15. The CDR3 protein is CASSARDRAAQRAFF. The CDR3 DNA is TGTGCCAGCAGTGCCCGGGACAGGGCTGCTCAGAGGGCTTTCTTT.

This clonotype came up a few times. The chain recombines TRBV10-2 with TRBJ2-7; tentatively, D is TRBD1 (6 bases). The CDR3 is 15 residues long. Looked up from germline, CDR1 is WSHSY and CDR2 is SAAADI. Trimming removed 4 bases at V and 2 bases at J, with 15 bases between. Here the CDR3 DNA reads TGCGCCAGCAGTGCAGGGGCAGGGGCGACCTACGAGCAGTACTTC. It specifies CASSAGAGATYEQYF.

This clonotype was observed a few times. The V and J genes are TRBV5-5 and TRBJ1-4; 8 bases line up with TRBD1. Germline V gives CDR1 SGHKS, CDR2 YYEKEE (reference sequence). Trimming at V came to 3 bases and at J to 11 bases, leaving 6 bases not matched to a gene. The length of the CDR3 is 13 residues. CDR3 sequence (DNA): TGTGCCAGCAGCTCCAACAGGGGGGAGAAACTGTTTTTT. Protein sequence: CASSSNRGEKLFF.

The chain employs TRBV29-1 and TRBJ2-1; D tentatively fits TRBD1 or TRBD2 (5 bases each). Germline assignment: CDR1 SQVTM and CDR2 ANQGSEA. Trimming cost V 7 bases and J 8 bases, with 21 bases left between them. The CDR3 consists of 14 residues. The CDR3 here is CSASRDASPDEQFF. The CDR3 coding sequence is TGCAGCGCCTCGAGGGACGCCTCCCCCGATGAGCAGTTCTTC.

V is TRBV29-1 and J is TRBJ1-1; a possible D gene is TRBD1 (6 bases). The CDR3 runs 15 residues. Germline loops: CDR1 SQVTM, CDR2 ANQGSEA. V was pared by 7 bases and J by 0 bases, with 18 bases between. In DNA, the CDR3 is TGCAGCGGGAGCGGGGGCTGGGGGATGAACACTGAAGCTTTCTTT. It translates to CSGSGGWGMNTEAFF.

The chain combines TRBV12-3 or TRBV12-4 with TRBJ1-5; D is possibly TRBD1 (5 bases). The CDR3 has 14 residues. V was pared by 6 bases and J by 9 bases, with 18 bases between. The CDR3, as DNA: TGTGCCAGCAGCCACCAGGGCCTCCAAGGGCCCCAGCATTTT. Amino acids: CASSHQGLQGPQHF.

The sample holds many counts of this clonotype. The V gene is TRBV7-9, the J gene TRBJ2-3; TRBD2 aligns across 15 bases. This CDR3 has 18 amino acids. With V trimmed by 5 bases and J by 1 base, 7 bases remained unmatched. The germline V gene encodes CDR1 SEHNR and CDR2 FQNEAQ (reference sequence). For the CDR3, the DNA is TGTGCCAGCAGCCACCGAGGACTAGCGGGAGGGCGCACAGATACGCAGTATTTT. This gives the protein CASSHRGLAGGRTDTQYF.

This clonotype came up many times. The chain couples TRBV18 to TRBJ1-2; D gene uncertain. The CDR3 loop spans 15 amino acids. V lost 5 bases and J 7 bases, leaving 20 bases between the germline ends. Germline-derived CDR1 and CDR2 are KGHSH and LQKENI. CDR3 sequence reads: CASSASLLQEGGYTF. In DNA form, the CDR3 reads TGTGCCAGCTCAGCATCACTTCTCCAGGAGGGTGGCTACACCTTC.

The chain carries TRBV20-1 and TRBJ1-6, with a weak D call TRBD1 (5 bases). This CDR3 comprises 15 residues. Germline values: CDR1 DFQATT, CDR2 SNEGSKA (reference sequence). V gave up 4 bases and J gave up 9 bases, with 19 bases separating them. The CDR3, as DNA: TGCAGTGCTATCCACCTCGGGGGGGAGCCTTCACCCCTCCACTTT. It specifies CSAIHLGGEPSPLHF.

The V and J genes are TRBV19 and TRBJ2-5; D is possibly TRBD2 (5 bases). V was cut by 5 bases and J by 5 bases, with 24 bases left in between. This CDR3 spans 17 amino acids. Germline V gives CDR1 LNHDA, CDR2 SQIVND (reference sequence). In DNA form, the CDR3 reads TGTGCCAGTAGTCGAATGGCGGTTGCGGCAACGGGGGAGACCCAGTACTTC. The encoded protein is CASSRMAVAATGETQYF.

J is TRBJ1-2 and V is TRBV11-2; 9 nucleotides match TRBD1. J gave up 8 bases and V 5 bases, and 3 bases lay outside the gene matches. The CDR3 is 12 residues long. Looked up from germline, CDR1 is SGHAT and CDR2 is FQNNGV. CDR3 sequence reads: CASSRDRGGYTF. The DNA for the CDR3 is TGTGCCAGCAGCCGAGACAGGGGGGGCTACACCTTC.

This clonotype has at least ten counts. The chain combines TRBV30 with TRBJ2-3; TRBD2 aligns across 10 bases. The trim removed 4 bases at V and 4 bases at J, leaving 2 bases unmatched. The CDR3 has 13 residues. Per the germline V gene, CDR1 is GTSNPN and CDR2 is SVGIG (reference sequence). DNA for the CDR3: TGTGCCTGGACTAGCGGGAGTTCAGATACGCAGTATTTT. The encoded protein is CAWTSGSSDTQYF.

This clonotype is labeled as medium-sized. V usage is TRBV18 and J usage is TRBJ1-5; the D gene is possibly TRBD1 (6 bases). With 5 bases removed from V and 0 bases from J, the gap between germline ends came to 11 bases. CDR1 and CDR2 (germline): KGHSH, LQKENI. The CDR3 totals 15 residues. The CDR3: CASSARQDSNQPQHF. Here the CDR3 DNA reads TGTGCCAGCTCAGCGAGACAGGATAGCAATCAGCCCCAGCATTTT.

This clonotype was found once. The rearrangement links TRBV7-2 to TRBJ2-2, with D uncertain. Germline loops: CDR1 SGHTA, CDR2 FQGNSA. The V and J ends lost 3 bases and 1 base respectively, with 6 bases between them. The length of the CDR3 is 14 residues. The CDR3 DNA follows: TGTGCCAGCAGCTTCCGCCGGAACACCGGGGAGCTGTTTTTT. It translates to CASSFRRNTGELFF.

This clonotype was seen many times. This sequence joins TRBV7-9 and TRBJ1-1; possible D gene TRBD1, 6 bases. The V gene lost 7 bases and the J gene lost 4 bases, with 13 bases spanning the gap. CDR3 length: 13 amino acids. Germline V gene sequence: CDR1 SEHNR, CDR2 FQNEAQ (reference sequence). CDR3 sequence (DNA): TGTGCCAGCACCAACCGAGGGGGCACTGAAGCTTTCTTT. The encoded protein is CASTNRGGTEAFF.

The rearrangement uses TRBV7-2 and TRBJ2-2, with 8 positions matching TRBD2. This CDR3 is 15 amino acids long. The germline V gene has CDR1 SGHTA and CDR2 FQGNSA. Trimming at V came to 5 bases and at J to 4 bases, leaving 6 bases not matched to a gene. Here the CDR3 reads CASSQRGHLTGELFF. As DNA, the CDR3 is TGTGCCAGCAGCCAGCGGGGGCACCTCACCGGGGAGCTGTTTTTT.